Included here is one T cell receptor beta chain sequence, with context. The target of this receptor is not known. It has no much larger one-base neighbor in the sample; base qualities were not kept. The CDR3 covers 14 residues, taking in both the cysteine and the phenylalanine. This entry keeps only the CDR3 DNA: 42 bases, framed from base 1. From the germline V gene, CDR1 is MGHDK and CDR2 is SYGVNS. The junction shows trimming of 8 bases on V and 0 bases on J, plus 12 bases between the germline ends. The immunoSEQ Assay, a bias-controlled multiplex PCR, was used to amplify TCRbeta CDR3 regions from genomic DNA. Per the original workflow: The number of nucleated cells in each sample was estimated by amplification of reference gene primers within the assay. To quantify the absolute abundance of each unique TCRbeta CDR3 rearrangement, sequence reads were collapsed and filtered. For each sample, productive Simpson clonality was calculated by taking the square root of Simpson's diversity index across productive rearrangements. The immuneACCESS repertoire file appears here via TCRdb, limited to in-frame rearrangements. These files lack a portion of the clones; in checked studies, under half of the deficit traces to unresolved V genes, and the cause of the others is not known. V and J calls and clone size follow that table, whereas D and trimming were derived from the DNA. The sample records about 50,000 clones, 85% to 90% of which are singletons. The top ten clonotypes cover 9% of the sample.

These data originate in a study of blood T cell repertoires in COVID-19 (dated by TCRdb to about 2020). Describing the broader study: Collaborator samples came from the United States, Italy and Spain and covered acute and convalescent phases of COVID-19. The prospective study material was composed of cDNA or gDNA derived from T cells, B-cell-depleted T cells, or PBMCs. Subjects who had been exposed to COVID-19, were actively infected with it, or had recovered from it provided the deeply sampled blood TCRbeta repertoires that made up the dataset. The repertoires were made available in a free public database intended to serve as a resource for research on the immune response to SARS-CoV-2. Samples came from the ongoing ImmuneRACE study (first 160 participants) plus 1,254 subjects from 6 global collaborators. Nearly every sample came with metadata listing a de-identified subject ID, COVID-19 status, age in years and sex. Where available, HLA class I and class II types were obtained from metadata supplied by the sample provider rather than from assay-based typing.

Each collaborating institution followed its own protocols to collect whole blood in K2EDTA tubes. Collaborator samples were shipped for TCRbeta analysis as frozen whole blood, isolated PBMCs, or DNA extracted from either sample type. On the study overall, not on this receptor specifically: The amount of clinical and demographic metadata varied by source and participant and was provided uncurated.

Recombination linked TRBV25-1 to TRBJ2-3; TRBD2 is a weak D gene call, 6 bases matching. The receptor's source is an elderly man with active or convalescent COVID-19. The sequencing sample was made of peripheral blood. CDR3 loop: CASSPGLSTDTQYF. The nucleotide sequence is TGTGCCAGCTCCCCGGGACTGAGCACAGATACGCAGTATTTT.